The rows below give T cell receptor beta chains drawn from one sample of a study of spatial heterogeneity in lung cancer. A single record per CDR3 protein comes from TCRdb applying MiXCR to the 5' RACE reads. Among fewer than 45,000 distinct CDR3 sequences listed, 6% to 7.5% were seen once. The sequencing used PBMCs, collected at surgery. Receptor source: a female donor with early-stage non-small cell lung cancer. The CDR3 runs from the conserved cysteine through the conserved F or W. Each record gives: J gene, V gene, clone size, D gene, CDR3 DNA, CDR3 protein. D genes are given only for firm matches. Expanded clones get a size class; other rows say once, few or many, or leave the size out.

>TRBJ1-1|TRBV5-5|-|-
TGTGCCAGCAGCTTAAAGGAGATCGGGGGTGACACTGAAGCTTTCTTT
CASSLKEIGGDTEAFF
>TRBJ2-3|TRBV29-1|many|TRBD2
TGCAGCGTTGTGTCGACTACTAGCGGACTCACAGATACGCAGTATTTT
CSVVSTTSGLTDTQYF
>TRBJ1-6|TRBV4-2|many|-
TGTGCCAGCAGCCAAGATGGCGATGGTTCACCCCTCCACTTT
CASSQDGDGSPLHF
>TRBJ2-7|TRBV6-4|few|TRBD1
TGTGCCAGCAGTGACACCGGGACAGCCCTCGGCGAGCAGTACTTC
CASSDTGTALGEQYF
>TRBJ1-4|TRBV28|many|-
TGTGCCAGCAGTTGGGGGGGTGAAAAACTGTTTTTT
CASSWGGEKLFF
>TRBJ2-7|TRBV4-1|few|-
TGCGCCAGCAGCCCCAGCTGGGGGTCCTACGAGCAGTACTTC
CASSPSWGSYEQYF
>TRBJ1-5|TRBV7-9|-|-
TGTGCCAGCAGCTTAACAGGAAGTCAGCCCCAGCATTTT
CASSLTGSQPQHF
>TRBJ2-7|TRBV3-1|many|TRBD2
TGTGCCAGCAGCCAAGTGTCGGGGGGACCGTACGAGCAGTACTTC
CASSQVSGGPYEQYF
>TRBJ2-2|TRBV3-1|many|TRBD2
TGTGCCAGCAGCCGGTCGGGGGGAAGCACCGGGGAGCTGTTTTTT
CASSRSGGSTGELFF
>TRBJ2-1|TRBV12-3/TRBV12-4|few|TRBD1
TGTGCCAGCAGTTTGCGAGGCGGGACAGGGTTAAATGAGCAGTTCTTC
CASSLRGGTGLNEQFF
>TRBJ1-4|TRBV5-1|many|-
TGCGCCAGCAGCGGTGGACAGCCCAATGAAAAACTGTTTTTT
CASSGGQPNEKLFF
>TRBJ1-6|TRBV7-9|-|-
TGTGCCAGCAGCTTAGGAGAGGATTCACCCCTCCACTTT
CASSLGEDSPLHF
>TRBJ1-5|TRBV12-3/TRBV12-4|many|-
TGTGCCAGCAGTCGGTTCAATCAGCCCCAGCATTTT
CASSRFNQPQHF
>TRBJ2-3|TRBV20-1|-|-
TGCAGTGCTGAAAGAACAGATACGCAGTATTTT
CSAERTDTQYF
>TRBJ2-7|TRBV11-2|many|-
TGTGCCAGCAGCTCCACACGGGGCTCCTACGAGCAGTACTTC
CASSSTRGSYEQYF
>TRBJ1-5|TRBV7-3|many|-
TGTGCCAGCAGCTTACAGGGAAATCAGCCCCAGCATTTT
CASSLQGNQPQHF
>TRBJ2-3|TRBV11-2|many|-
TGTGCCAGCAGCTTAAGGCGGGGCCAGGGAGATACGCAGTATTTT
CASSLRRGQGDTQYF
>TRBJ2-3|TRBV10-1|many|-
TGCGCCAGCAGCAGGGAGGGCACAGATACGCAGTATTTT
CASSREGTDTQYF
>TRBJ2-2|TRBV24-1|many|TRBD1
TGTGCCACCAGTGGAACAGGGGGCACCGGGGAGCTGTTTTTT
CATSGTGGTGELFF
>TRBJ1-1|TRBV18|-|TRBD1
TGTGTCAGCTCACCAACCGACAGGGTCGCTGAAGCTTTCTTT
CVSSPTDRVAEAFF
>TRBJ1-2|TRBV7-9|many|TRBD1
TGTGCCAGCAGCTTTCGGGACAGGGAAGGAGGTGGCTACACCTTC
CASSFRDREGGGYTF
>TRBJ1-4|TRBV7-2|many|-
TGTGCCAGCAGGAGCCCGCATGAAAAACTGTTTTTT
CASRSPHEKLFF
>TRBJ1-1|TRBV3-1|many|-
TGTGCCAGCAGCCAACAACAGAGTAACACTGAAGCTTTCTTT
CASSQQQSNTEAFF
>TRBJ2-3|TRBV7-8|many|TRBD1
TGTGCCAGCAGCTTCAATCCGGGGGACAGGCAGACAGATACGCAGTATTTT
CASSFNPGDRQTDTQYF